This T cell receptor (beta chain) was observed in a study of blood T cell repertoires in COVID-19. Overall study: T cells, B-cell-depleted T cells, or PBMCs provided the cDNA or gDNA that served as material.

Original processing methods: Estimation of nucleated cell counts relied on the amplification of reference gene primers. Sequencing was performed with immunoSEQ multiplex PCR; in TCRdb, only in-frame clones are kept and a portion is missing. That table gives V, J and clone size, and the DNA gave D and trimming. Of fewer than 200,000 clones in the sample, about 85% are singletons; the top ten hold approximately 3%. Germline-derived CDR1 and CDR2 are SGDLS and YYNGEE. Trimming at V came to 3 bases and at J to 4 bases, leaving 2 bases not matched to a gene. The CDR3 has 15 residues. The TCR was taken from a human donor with acute or convalescent COVID-19. The donor label of this sample is uncertain. The chain is built from TRBV9 and TRBJ1-4, with TRBD1 matching 11 bases. The sequenced material came from peripheral blood. Here the CDR3 DNA reads TGTGCCAGCAGCGCGGGGACAGGGGGTAATGAAAAACTGTTTTTT. This sequence encodes CASSAGTGGNEKLFF. Full variable domain (rest looked up from reference TRBV9 and TRBJ1-4): DSGVTQTPKHLITATGQRVTLRCSPRSGDLSVYWYQQSLDQGLQFLIQYYNGEERAKGNILERFSAQQFPDLHSELNLSSLELGDSALYFCASSAGTGGNEKLFFGSGTQLSVL.